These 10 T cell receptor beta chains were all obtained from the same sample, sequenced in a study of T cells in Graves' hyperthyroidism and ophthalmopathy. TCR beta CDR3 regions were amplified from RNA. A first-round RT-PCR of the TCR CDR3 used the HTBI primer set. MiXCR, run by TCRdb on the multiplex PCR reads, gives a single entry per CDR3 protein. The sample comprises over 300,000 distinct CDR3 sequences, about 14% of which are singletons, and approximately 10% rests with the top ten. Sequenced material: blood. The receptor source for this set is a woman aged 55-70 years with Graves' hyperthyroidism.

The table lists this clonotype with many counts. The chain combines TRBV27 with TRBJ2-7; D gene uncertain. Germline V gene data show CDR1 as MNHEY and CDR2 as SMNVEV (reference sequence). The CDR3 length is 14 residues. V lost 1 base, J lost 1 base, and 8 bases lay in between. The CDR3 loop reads CASSLYPTSYEQYF. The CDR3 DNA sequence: TGTGCCAGCAGTTTATATCCAACGTCCTACGAGCAGTACTTC.

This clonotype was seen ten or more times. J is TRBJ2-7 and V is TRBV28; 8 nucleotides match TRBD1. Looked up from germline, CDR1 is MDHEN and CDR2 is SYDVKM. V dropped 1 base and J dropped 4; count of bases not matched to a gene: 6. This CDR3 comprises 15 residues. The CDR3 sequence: CASSLSRTGSYEQYF. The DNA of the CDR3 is TGTGCCAGCAGTTTATCCCGGACAGGGTCTTACGAGCAGTACTTC.

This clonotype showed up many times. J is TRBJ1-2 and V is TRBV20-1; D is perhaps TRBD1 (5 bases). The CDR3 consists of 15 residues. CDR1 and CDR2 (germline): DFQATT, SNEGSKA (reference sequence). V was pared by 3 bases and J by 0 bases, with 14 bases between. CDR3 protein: CSASDSGKTNYGYTF. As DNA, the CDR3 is TGCAGTGCTAGTGACTCAGGGAAAACTAACTATGGCTACACCTTC.

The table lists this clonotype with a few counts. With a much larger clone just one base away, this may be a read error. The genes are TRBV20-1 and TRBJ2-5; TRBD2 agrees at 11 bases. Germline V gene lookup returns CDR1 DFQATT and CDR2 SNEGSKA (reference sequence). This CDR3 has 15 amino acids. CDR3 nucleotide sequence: TGCAGTGCTAGAACTAGCGGGAGTCTCCAAGAGGCCCAGTACTTC. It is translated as CSARTSGSLQEAQYF.

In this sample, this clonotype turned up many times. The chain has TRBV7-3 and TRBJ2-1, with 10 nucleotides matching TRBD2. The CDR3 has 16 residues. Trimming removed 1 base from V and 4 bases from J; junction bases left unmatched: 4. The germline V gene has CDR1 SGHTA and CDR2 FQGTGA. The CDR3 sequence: CASSLNPSGSYNEQFF. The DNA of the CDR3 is TGTGCCAGCAGCTTAAATCCTAGCGGGAGTTACAATGAGCAGTTCTTC.

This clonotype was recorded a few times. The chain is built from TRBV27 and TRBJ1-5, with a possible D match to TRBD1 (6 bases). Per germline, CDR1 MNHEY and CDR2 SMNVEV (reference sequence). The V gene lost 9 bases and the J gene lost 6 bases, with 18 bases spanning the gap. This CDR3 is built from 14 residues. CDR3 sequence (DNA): TGTGCCAGTCATATGGCGGGGGGCAGTCAGCCCCAGCATTTT. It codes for CASHMAGGSQPQHF.

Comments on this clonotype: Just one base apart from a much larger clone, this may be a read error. Here the CDR3 reads CSVESGRGFFNTEAFF. CDR3 sequence (DNA): TGCAGCGTTGAATCGGGACGGGGGTTTTTTAACACTGAAGCTTTCTTT. The chain recombines TRBV29-1 with TRBJ1-1, with a possible D match to TRBD1 (5 bases). CDR1 and CDR2 (germline): SQVTM, ANQGSEA. The CDR3 is 16 amino acids. V was pared by 2 bases and J by 2 bases, with 18 bases between. Together with reference TRBV29-1 and TRBJ1-1, the CDR3 gives the full variable domain: SAVISQKPSRDICQRGTSLTIQCQVDSQVTMMFWYRQQPGQSLTLIATANQGSEATYESGFVIDKFPISRPNLTFSTLTVSNMSPEDSSIYLCSVESGRGFFNTEAFFGQGTRLTVV.

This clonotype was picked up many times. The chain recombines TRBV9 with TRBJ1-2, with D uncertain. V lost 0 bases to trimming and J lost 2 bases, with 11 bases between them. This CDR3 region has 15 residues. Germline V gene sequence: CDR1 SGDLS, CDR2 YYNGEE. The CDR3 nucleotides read TGTGCCAGCAGCGTAGGTGGCCAGGCCAACTATGGCTACACCTTC. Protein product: CASSVGGQANYGYTF.

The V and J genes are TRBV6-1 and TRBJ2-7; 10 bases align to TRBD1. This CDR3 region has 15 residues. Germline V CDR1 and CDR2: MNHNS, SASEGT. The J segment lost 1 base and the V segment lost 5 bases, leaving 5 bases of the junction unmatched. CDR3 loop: CASSPDRGRSYEQYF. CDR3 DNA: TGTGCCAGCAGTCCGGACAGGGGGAGATCCTACGAGCAGTACTTC.

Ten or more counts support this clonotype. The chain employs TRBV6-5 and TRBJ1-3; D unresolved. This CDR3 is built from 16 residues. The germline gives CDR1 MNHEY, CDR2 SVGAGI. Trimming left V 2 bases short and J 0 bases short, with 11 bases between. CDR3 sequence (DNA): TGTGCCAGCAGTTACGGCTCGGGGTACTCTGGAAACACCATATATTTT. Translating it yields CASSYGSGYSGNTIYF.